Below, 24 T cell receptor beta chains from the same sample are listed, as sequenced in a study of blood T cell repertoires in COVID-19. The repertoire was sequenced with immunoSEQ multiplex PCR; TCRdb's copy has only in-frame clones and lacks some. The sample yields under 250,000 clones, 70% to 90% seen once. The sequenced material came from peripheral blood. These receptors came from a human donor in a cohort sampled during active COVID-19.

This clone was counted between two and nine times. V is TRBV4-2 and J is TRBJ2-1, with D tentatively TRBD1 (5 bases). Germline values: CDR1 LGHNA, CDR2 YNFKEQ. There are 12 residues in the CDR3. Deletions cut 0 bases from V and 11 bases from J, with 8 bases between. The CDR3 here is CASSQEQGQQFF. The DNA of the CDR3 is TGTGCCAGCAGCCAAGAGCAGGGCCAGCAGTTCTTC.

This clone was observed a single time. The chain recombines TRBV3-1 (or the pseudogene TRBV3-2) with TRBJ2-5, with 8 nucleotides matching TRBD1. V lost 0 bases and J lost 5; bases outside the gene matches: 11. The CDR3 covers 17 residues. Germline V gene data show CDR1 as LGHDT and CDR2 as YNNKEL (reference sequence). The CDR3 region is CASSQDMIDRGRETQYF. The CDR3 DNA reads TGTGCCAGCAGCCAAGATATGATCGACAGGGGCAGGGAGACCCAGTACTTC.

The chain carries TRBV5-8 and TRBJ2-1; 11 bases align to TRBD1. CDR3 size: 12 residues. Trimming cost V 3 bases and J 15 bases; bases outside gene matches: 5. The germline V gene encodes CDR1 SGHTS and CDR2 YDEGEE. CDR3 DNA: TGTGCCAGCAGCTGGGGGGACAGGGGGTTGTTCTTC. Its translation: CASSWGDRGLFF.

This rearrangement joins TRBV25-1 to TRBJ1-4; 7 bases line up with TRBD1. CDR1 is MGHDK and CDR2 is SYGVNS in the germline V gene. The CDR3 runs to 15 residues. J lost 6 bases, V lost 2 bases, and 6 bases had no gene match. CDR3 bases: TGTGCCAGCAGTGAAAGGTACAGGGGATATGAAAAACTGTTTTTT. Its translation: CASSERYRGYEKLFF.

This rearrangement joins TRBV7-8 to TRBJ2-1; 8 bases are a match to TRBD1. Germline CDR1 and CDR2: SGHVS and FQNEAQ. V shed 3 bases, J shed 3 bases, and the junction held 4 bases outside the gene matches. The CDR3 is 15 residues long. The CDR3 DNA reads TGTGCCAGCAGCTTTACCGGGACAGGCTACAATGAGCAGTTCTTC. Protein product: CASSFTGTGYNEQFF.

This clone appeared once. The rearrangement uses TRBV28 and TRBJ1-6; D ambiguous. Trimming removed 5 bases at V and 8 bases at J, with 10 bases between. The CDR3 contains 13 residues. CDR1 is MDHEN and CDR2 is SYDVKM in the germline V gene. The CDR3 coding sequence is TGTGCCAGCAGTAAGTCACTGGATTCACCCCTCCACTTT. As protein: CASSKSLDSPLHF.

The chain employs TRBV5-4 and TRBJ2-5, with TRBD1 identical over 7 bases. In germline, CDR1 is SGHNT, CDR2 YYREEE (reference sequence). The CDR3 length is 13 residues. V shed 4 bases and J 5 bases; nucleotides not matched to a gene: 5. DNA for the CDR3: TGTGCCAGCAGCCGACAGGGATACGAGACCCAGTACTTC. This gives the protein CASSRQGYETQYF.

The CDR3 coding sequence is TGTGCCAGCAGTTCACAGGAGATTAATGAAAAACTGTTTTTT. Its translation is CASSSQEINEKLFF. V gene TRBV6-5 combines with J gene TRBJ1-4, with D maybe TRBD1 (5 bases). This CDR3 comprises 14 residues. Germline assignment: CDR1 MNHEY and CDR2 SVGAGI. Trimming removed 4 bases from V and 4 bases from J, with 10 bases in between.

The rearrangement uses TRBV19 and TRBJ2-5; possible D gene TRBD2, 5 bases. V was shortened by 5 bases and J by 5 bases, with 15 bases between the two germline ends. This CDR3 spans 14 amino acids. Germline V gives CDR1 LNHDA, CDR2 SQIVND (reference sequence). DNA of the CDR3: TGTGCCAGTAGTGTCGGGGTTCCCAGGGAGACCCAGTACTTC. This sequence encodes CASSVGVPRETQYF.

The chain carries TRBV15 and TRBJ1-6; D is unclear. This CDR3 is 15 amino acids long. Germline CDR1 is LNHNV and CDR2 is YYDKDF (reference sequence). Trimming removed 5 bases at V and 7 bases at J, with 15 bases between. This CDR3 reads CATSSLSLGNSPLHF. DNA of the CDR3: TGTGCCACCAGCTCCCTATCCCTCGGGAATTCACCCCTCCACTTT.

V gene TRBV5-1 combines with J gene TRBJ2-5, with a possible D match to TRBD1 (5 bases). The V gene lost 2 bases and the J gene lost 3 bases, with 8 bases spanning the gap. Looked up from germline, CDR1 is SGHRS and CDR2 is YFSETQ. CDR3 length: 13 residues. The CDR3 region has the DNA TGCGCCAGCAGCTTAGACAGTGAAGAGACCCAGTACTTC. Translating gives CASSLDSEETQYF.

The chain combines TRBV5-4 with TRBJ1-1; D might be TRBD1 (5 bases). CDR3 length: 15 residues. Germline assignment: CDR1 SGHNT and CDR2 YYREEE (reference sequence). V gave up 0 bases and J gave up 6 bases, with 15 bases separating them. The CDR3 here is CASSLVGGEGAEAFF. The CDR3 bases are TGTGCCAGCAGCTTGGTGGGAGGGGAAGGGGCTGAAGCTTTCTTT.

The chain is built from TRBV18 and TRBJ2-3; 8 positions match TRBD2. J lost 1 base, V lost 3 bases, and 6 bases had no gene match. The CDR3 has 16 amino acids. In germline, CDR1 is KGHSH, CDR2 LQKENI. For the CDR3, the DNA is TGTGCCAGCTCACCCCTGGGGCGGGGGGGCACAGATACGCAGTATTTT. This translates into CASSPLGRGGTDTQYF.

J is TRBJ1-5 and V is TRBV5-6, with 8 bases lining up with TRBD1. There are 16 residues in the CDR3. Germline CDR1 and CDR2: SGHDT and YYEEEE. With 3 bases clipped from V and 3 bases from J, the junction kept 8 bases outside the gene matches. CDR3 coding DNA: TGTGCCAGCAGCTCACACCGGACAGGGCTCAATCAGCCCCAGCATTTT. This codes for CASSSHRTGLNQPQHF.

The V and J genes are TRBV2 and TRBJ2-1, with 10 bases fitting TRBD2. The V and J ends lost 7 bases and 6 bases, in that order; junction bases with no gene match: 6. Germline V gene lookup returns CDR1 SNHLY and CDR2 FYNNEI. The CDR3 is made up of 14 amino acids. The CDR3 DNA sequence: TGTGCCAGCAAGAAAAGCGGGAGGGGCAATGAGCAGTTCTTC. It is translated as CASKKSGRGNEQFF.

The chain joins TRBV21-1 to TRBJ1-5; the table gives TRBD1 as D, unverified against the DNA. TRBV21-1 is labeled a pseudogene. The CDR3 contains 16 residues. Here the CDR3 reads CASTFEDNYSNQPQHF. CDR3 bases: TGTGCCAGCACCTTTGAGGACAACTATAGCAATCAGCCCCAGCATTTT.

This sequence joins TRBV5-1 and TRBJ1-1; tentative D call: TRBD1 (6 bases). This CDR3 is 14 amino acids long. Germline assignment: CDR1 SGHRS and CDR2 YFSETQ. The ends were cut back, 0 bases at V and 5 bases at J, with 11 bases in the middle. The CDR3 sequence: CASSLDREGTEAFF. The CDR3 DNA reads TGCGCCAGCAGCTTGGACAGGGAGGGGACTGAAGCTTTCTTT.

The CDR3 spells CSARDPPELFF. The CDR3 DNA follows: TGCAGTGCTAGAGATCCTCCTGAGCTGTTTTTT. The V gene is TRBV20-1, the J gene TRBJ2-2; no firm D call. The germline V gene encodes CDR1 DFQATT and CDR2 SNEGSKA (reference sequence). V lost 0 bases and J 11 bases, leaving 7 bases between the germline ends. The CDR3 contains 11 residues.

The chain carries TRBV18 and TRBJ1-2; D unresolved. The V and J ends lost 6 bases and 7 bases respectively, with 24 bases between them. The CDR3 length is 16 residues. Per the germline V gene, CDR1 is KGHSH and CDR2 is LQKENI. The CDR3 region has the DNA TGTGCCAGCTCGCCGGAAGGCTCGTTTAGGACTACTGGCTACACCTTC. The encoded protein is CASSPEGSFRTTGYTF. The full variable domain, rest sourced from reference TRBV18 and TRBJ1-2, is NAGVMQNPRHLVRRRGQEARLRCSPMKGHSHVYWYRQLPEEGLKFMVYLQKENIIDESGMPKERFSAEFPKEGPSILRIQQVVRGDSAAYFCASSPEGSFRTTGYTFGSGTRLTVV.

This sequence joins TRBV7-9 and TRBJ1-2, with D perhaps matching TRBD1 (5 bases). The CDR3 extends over 14 amino acids. V lost 4 bases, J lost 4 bases, and 13 bases lay in between. Germline V gene data show CDR1 as SEHNR and CDR2 as FQNEAQ (reference sequence). CDR3 nucleotides: TGTGCCAGCAGCTCCCAGGGCAGTGTCTATGGCTACACCTTC. It codes for CASSSQGSVYGYTF.

The gene calls are TRBV24-1 and TRBJ1-2; tentatively, D is TRBD1 (6 bases). The CDR3 is 14 amino acids. V was cut by 4 bases and J by 2 bases, with 10 bases left in between. CDR1 is KGHDR, CDR2 SFDVKD, per germline. The CDR3 sequence: CATSDPGQNYGYTF. Written as DNA, the CDR3 is TGTGCCACCAGTGACCCTGGACAGAACTATGGCTACACCTTC.

The rearrangement uses TRBV19 and TRBJ1-3; 9 nucleotides match TRBD1. Losses at the gene ends were 6 bases for V and 8 bases for J; bases not matched to a gene: 8. Germline-derived CDR1 and CDR2 are LNHDA and SQIVND (reference sequence). The CDR3 runs to 14 residues. This chain's CDR3 is CASSRTGDLYTIYF. For the CDR3, the DNA is TGTGCCAGTAGCCGGACAGGGGATTTATACACCATATATTTT.

The chain recombines TRBV7-8 with TRBJ2-7; D is perhaps TRBD1 (5 bases). Per the germline V gene, CDR1 is SGHVS and CDR2 is FQNEAQ. There are 15 residues in the CDR3. V was trimmed by 2 bases and J by 6 bases, leaving 17 bases between them. The CDR3 coding sequence is TGTGCCAGCAGCTTACGACCAAACACAGGTACCGAGCAGTACTTC. Translating gives CASSLRPNTGTEQYF.

The CDR3: CASSWAQGYEQYF. The CDR3 region has the DNA TGTGCCAGCAGCTGGGCACAGGGGTACGAGCAGTACTTC. The J gene is TRBJ2-7, the V gene TRBV5-6; 7 bases fit TRBD1. Germline CDR1 and CDR2: SGHDT and YYEEEE. There are 13 residues in the CDR3. J was trimmed by 4 bases and V by 3 bases; bases with no gene match: 4. The full variable domain, with the rest looked up from reference TRBV5-6 and TRBJ2-7, is DAGVTQSPTHLIKTRGQQVTLRCSPKSGHDTVSWYQQALGQGPQFIFQYYEEEERQRGNFPDRFSGHQFPNYSSELNVNALLLGDSALYLCASSWAQGYEQYFGPGTRLTVT.